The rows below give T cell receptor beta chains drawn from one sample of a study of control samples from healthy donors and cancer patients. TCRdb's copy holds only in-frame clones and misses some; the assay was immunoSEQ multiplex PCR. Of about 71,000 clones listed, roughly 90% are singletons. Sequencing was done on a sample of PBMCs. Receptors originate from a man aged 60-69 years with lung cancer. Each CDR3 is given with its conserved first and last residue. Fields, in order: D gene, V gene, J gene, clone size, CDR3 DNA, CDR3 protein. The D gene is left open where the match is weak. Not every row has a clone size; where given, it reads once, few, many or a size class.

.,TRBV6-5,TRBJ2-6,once,TGTGCCAGCAGTTACGGGCGCCCGGGACTCGCCAACGTCCTGACTTTC,CASSYGRPGLANVLTF
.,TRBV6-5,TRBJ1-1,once,TGTGCCAGCAATCCACTAAGTGTGGGCACTGAAGCTTTCTTT,CASNPLSVGTEAFF
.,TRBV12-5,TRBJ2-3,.,TGTGCTAGTGGTCCATACCGTGGGGTAGGCACTCACGCTACAGATACGCAGTATTTT,CASGPYRGVGTHATDTQYF
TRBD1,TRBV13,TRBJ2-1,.,TGTGCCAGCAGCCCCGGGACAGGGTACAATGAGCAGTTCTTC,CASSPGTGYNEQFF
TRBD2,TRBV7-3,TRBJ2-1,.,TGTGCCAGCAGCTTAGATGGGGCTAGCGGGGGCTACAATGAGCAGTTCTTC,CASSLDGASGGYNEQFF
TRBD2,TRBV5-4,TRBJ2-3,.,TGTGCCAGCAGTTTACTAGCGGGGTTCACAGATACGCAGTATTTT,CASSLLAGFTDTQYF
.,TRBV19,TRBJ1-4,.,TGTGCCAGTAGGGGATCTAGGTCGGGGAAACTGTTTTTT,CASRGSRSGKLFF
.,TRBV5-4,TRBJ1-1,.,TGTGCCAGCTCCTCGGTGAACACTGAAGCTTTCTTT,CASSSVNTEAFF
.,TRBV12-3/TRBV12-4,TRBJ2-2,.,TGTGCCAGCAGAAGGGCGAACACCGGGGAGCTGTTTTTT,CASRRANTGELFF
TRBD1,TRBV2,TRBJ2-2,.,TGTGCCAGCAGGACGACAGGGGCCACCGGGGAGCTGTTTTTT,CASRTTGATGELFF
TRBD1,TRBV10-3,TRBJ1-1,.,TGTGCCATCAACCGGGGACAGCAGAACACTGAAGCTTTCTTT,CAINRGQQNTEAFF
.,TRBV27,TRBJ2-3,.,TGTGCCAGCAGTCCCTCGAGGCGGAGTTACACAGATACGCAGTATTTT,CASSPSRRSYTDTQYF
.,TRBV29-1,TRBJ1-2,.,TGCAGCGTCGTGACAGTTAACTATGGCTACACCTTC,CSVVTVNYGYTF
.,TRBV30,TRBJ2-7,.,TGTGCCTGGAGTGCTTACTACGAGCAGTACTTC,CAWSAYYEQYF
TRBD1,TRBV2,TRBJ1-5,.,TGTGCCAGCAGTGGGGGACAGTTGGGTCAGCCCCAGCATTTT,CASSGGQLGQPQHF
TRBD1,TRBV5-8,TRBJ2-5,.,TGTGCCAGCAGCTTGACCGGGACAGTGCAAGAGACCCAGTACTTC,CASSLTGTVQETQYF
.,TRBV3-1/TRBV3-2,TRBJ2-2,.,TGTGCCAGCAGCCAGCGGGATGGAGCCGGGGAGCTGTTTTTT,CASSQRDGAGELFF
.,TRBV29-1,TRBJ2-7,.,TGCAGCGTTGATCACGACTACGAGCAGTACTTC,CSVDHDYEQYF